This T cell receptor (beta chain) was recovered during a study of sequential checkpoint blockade in melanoma. Turning to the study itself: Patients were randomized 1:1 to nivolumab-then-ipilimumab or ipilimumab-then-nivolumab first-line.

As regards this clone: At one end, the junction sequence differs from germline, possibly due to a read error.

Assay: immunoSEQ multiplex PCR; the TCRdb copy retains only in-frame clones and omits some. The sample contains more than 25,000 clones, about 89% of which appear only once. Specified treatment: randomized to nivolumab then ipilimumab (arm A) or the reverse (arm B). None of the patients previously received DNA-damaging chemotherapy. Live CD3+CD8+ CD19− CD56− cells were sorted from PBMCs. Looked up from germline, CDR1 is LGHNA and CDR2 is YNFKEQ. The CDR3 runs to 15 residues. This chain uses TRBV4-2 with TRBJ2-5; 9 positions match TRBD2. This receptor was obtained from a human donor with melanoma. Material: CD8+ T cells sorted from blood (inferred from file names), obtained from a patient given nivolumab and ipilimumab in sequence. Here the CDR3 reads CASGQGGGGQETQYF. In nucleotides, the CDR3 is TGTGCCAGCGGCCAAGGCGGGGGGGGCCAAGAGACCCAGTACTTC.